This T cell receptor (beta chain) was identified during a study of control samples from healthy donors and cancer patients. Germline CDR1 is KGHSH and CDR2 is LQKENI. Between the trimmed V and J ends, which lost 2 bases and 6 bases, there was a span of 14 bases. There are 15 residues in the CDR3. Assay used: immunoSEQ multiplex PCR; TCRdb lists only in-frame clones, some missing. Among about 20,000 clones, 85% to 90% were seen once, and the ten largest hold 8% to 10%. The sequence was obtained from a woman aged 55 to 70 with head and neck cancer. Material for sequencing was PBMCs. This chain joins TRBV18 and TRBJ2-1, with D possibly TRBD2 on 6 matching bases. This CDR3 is CASSPSGRVSNEQFF. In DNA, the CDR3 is TGTGCCAGCTCACCAAGCGGGCGGGTTAGCAATGAGCAGTTCTTC.